These 20 T cell receptor beta chains were all obtained from the same sample, sequenced in a study of blood T cell repertoires in COVID-19. Produced via immunoSEQ multiplex PCR; TCRdb's table is partial and in-frame only. The data show tens of thousands of clones, around 90% seen once. Sequenced material: peripheral blood. These receptors were taken from a man aged 55 to 70 with COVID-19, enrolled during active disease.

The chain joins TRBV6-5 to TRBJ2-2; the D is unclear. V lost 3 bases and J lost 1, with 12 bases in between. This CDR3 spans 16 amino acids. Germline V gene data show CDR1 as MNHEY and CDR2 as SVGAGI. Here the CDR3 reads CASSYQGRLNTGELFF. For the CDR3, the DNA is TGTGCCAGCAGTTATCAAGGCAGGTTGAACACCGGGGAGCTGTTTTTT.

This clone showed up just once. J is TRBJ1-4 and V is TRBV2; 7 bases match TRBD1. CDR1 is SNHLY and CDR2 is FYNNEI in the germline V gene. The V and J ends lost 3 bases and 5 bases, in that order; junction bases with no gene match: 3. The CDR3 has 14 amino acids. The CDR3: CASSDDRENEKLFF. As DNA, the CDR3 is TGTGCCAGCAGTGACGACAGGGAGAATGAAAAACTGTTTTTT. Full variable domain (rest looked up from reference TRBV2 and TRBJ1-4): EPEVTQTPSHQVTQMGQEVILRCVPISNHLYFYWYRQILGQKVEFLVSFYNNEISEKSEIFDDQFSVERPDGSNFTLKIRSTKLEDSAMYFCASSDDRENEKLFFGSGTQLSVL.

This CDR3 is CATSEGRGYGYTF. CDR3 bases: TGTGCCACCAGTGAAGGCAGAGGCTATGGCTACACCTTC. The rearrangement joins TRBV24-1 to TRBJ1-2; D not certain. This CDR3 is built from 13 residues. V shed 4 bases and J shed 4 bases, with 9 bases lying between them. CDR1 KGHDR and CDR2 SFDVKD come from the germline V gene.

The gene calls are TRBV28 and TRBJ2-7; a weak D match, TRBD2 (6 bases). The CDR3 totals 13 residues. Between the trimmed V and J ends, which lost 6 bases and 3 bases, there was a span of 12 bases. CDR1 MDHEN and CDR2 SYDVKM come from the germline V gene. CDR3 amino acids: CASRGDSLYEQYF. For the CDR3, the DNA is TGTGCCAGCAGGGGGGACTCCCTCTACGAGCAGTACTTC.

This clone was detected only a few times. The V gene is TRBV6-6, the J gene TRBJ2-1; 9 bases are a match to TRBD2. Germline V lookup: CDR1 MNHNY, CDR2 SVGAGI (reference sequence). The CDR3 is 18 amino acids. V shed 5 bases and J 6 bases; nucleotides not matched to a gene: 17. The CDR3 sequence: CASSQPGGSGRRGNEQFF. The CDR3 bases are TGTGCCAGCAGTCAGCCGGGCGGTAGCGGGAGACGGGGCAATGAGCAGTTCTTC.

The chain couples TRBV4-1 to TRBJ2-5; D is unclear. The CDR3 is 14 residues long. Germline CDR1 MGHRA, CDR2 YSYEKL. V was shortened by 2 bases and J by 1 base, with 8 bases between the two germline ends. CDR3 sequence reads: CASSQNGGQETQYF. The CDR3 DNA reads as TGCGCCAGCAGCCAAAACGGCGGCCAAGAGACCCAGTACTTC.

V usage is TRBV4-1 and J usage is TRBJ1-1; 7 bases line up with TRBD1. The junction had 6 bases not matched to a gene; V was cut back by 2 bases and J by 3 bases. The CDR3 covers 15 residues. Germline V gene data show CDR1 as MGHRA and CDR2 as YSYEKL. CDR3 in amino acids: CASSQLQGGDTEAFF. CDR3 in DNA: TGCGCCAGCAGCCAACTGCAGGGGGGAGACACTGAAGCTTTCTTT.

The chain couples TRBV10-3 to TRBJ1-1; 9 bases fit TRBD1. CDR1 and CDR2 (germline): ENHRY, SYGVKD. Trimming at V came to 5 bases and at J to 4 bases, leaving 8 bases not matched to a gene. CDR3 size: 15 residues. In DNA, the CDR3 is TGTGCCATCAGTACAACAGGGGGCTCTGGCACTGAAGCTTTCTTT. It yields the protein CAISTTGGSGTEAFF.

V gene TRBV6-5 combines with J gene TRBJ1-4; tentatively, D is TRBD1 (5 bases). The CDR3 is made up of 15 amino acids. The V gene's germline CDR1 is MNHEY and CDR2 SVGAGI. The germline V and J ends were trimmed by 6 bases and 8 bases, with 19 bases remaining between them. In DNA form, the CDR3 reads TGTGCCAGCAGCTCCGAGGGAGGGGAGGGAGAAAAACTGTTTTTT. Its translation is CASSSEGGEGEKLFF.

The chain combines TRBV10-3 with TRBJ2-2; 11 nucleotides line up with TRBD2. The CDR3 length is 20 residues. CDR1 is ENHRY and CDR2 is SYGVKD in the germline V gene. Trimming at V came to 2 bases and at J to 0 bases, leaving 11 bases not matched to a gene. CDR3 bases: TGTGCCATCAGTGAGGCCGGACTAGCGGGCCCCTACGCGAACACCGGGGAGCTGTTTTTT. Translating gives CAISEAGLAGPYANTGELFF.

The chain uses TRBV27 and TRBJ2-7; 7 bases are shared with TRBD2. V gave up 2 bases and J gave up 2 bases; unmatched junction bases: 3. Germline V gene data show CDR1 as MNHEY and CDR2 as SMNVEV (reference sequence). CDR3 length equals 14 residues. CDR3 sequence (DNA): TGTGCCAGCAGTTTAAAGCGGGGAACCTACGAGCAGTACTTC. Its protein is CASSLKRGTYEQYF.

A single count supports this clone. The genes are TRBV5-6 and TRBJ2-1; perhaps TRBD1 as D (5 bases). Trimming pared 2 bases from V and 4 bases from J, leaving 7 bases between. The CDR3 contains 13 residues. The germline gives CDR1 SGHDT, CDR2 YYEEEE. The CDR3 here is CASSFPGYNEQFF. In DNA form, the CDR3 reads TGTGCCAGCAGCTTTCCAGGGTACAATGAGCAGTTCTTC.

The chain couples TRBV9 to TRBJ1-1; D perhaps matches TRBD1 (5 bases). Germline CDR1 is SGDLS and CDR2 is YYNGEE. There are 15 residues in the CDR3. V lost 0 bases, J lost 1 base, and 10 bases lay in between. CDR3 sequence reads: CASSVVGGENTEAFF. The DNA for the CDR3 is TGTGCCAGCAGCGTAGTCGGGGGTGAGAACACTGAAGCTTTCTTT.

The chain is built from TRBV19 and TRBJ2-7; TRBD1 aligns across 9 bases. V was pared by 2 bases and J by 4 bases, with 9 bases of the junction left unmatched. Per the germline V gene, CDR1 is LNHDA and CDR2 is SQIVND (reference sequence). CDR3 length: 16 residues. CDR3 in DNA: TGTGCCAGTAGTATAAAGGGGACAGGGAGGAAGTACGAGCAGTACTTC. It specifies CASSIKGTGRKYEQYF.

This clone was seen just once. V is TRBV4-3 and J is TRBJ1-4; D gene ambiguous. Germline V gives CDR1 LGHNA, CDR2 YSLEER. This CDR3 has 14 residues. V lost 5 bases to trimming and J lost 7 bases, with 14 bases between them. The CDR3 region has the DNA TGCGCCAGCAGCGCGTTCGGGCGGGGTGAAAAACTGTTTTTT. Its translation: CASSAFGRGEKLFF.

DNA for the CDR3: TGTGCCTGGAGGAAAATGGGGACAGCTGGTACGCGTGGAAACACCATATATTTT. Its protein product is CAWRKMGTAGTRGNTIYF. The V and J genes are TRBV30 and TRBJ1-3, with TRBD1 identical over 7 bases. V was pared by 3 bases and J by 3 bases, with 17 bases of the junction left unmatched. This CDR3 is 18 amino acids long. CDR1 GTSNPN and CDR2 SVGIG come from the germline V gene (reference sequence).

The genes are TRBV24-1 and TRBJ2-4; D is ambiguous. This CDR3 has 12 residues. The ends were cut back, 9 bases at V and 6 bases at J, with 11 bases in the middle. Germline CDR1 and CDR2: KGHDR and SFDVKD. CDR3 amino acids: CATGPAGNIQYF. The CDR3 bases are TGTGCCACCGGCCCCGCTGGAAACATTCAGTACTTC.

V gene TRBV28 combines with J gene TRBJ1-1, with D unclear. The CDR3 spans 12 residues. CDR1 is MDHEN and CDR2 is SYDVKM in the germline V gene. Trimming took 6 bases from V and 5 from J, leaving 10 bases between them. The CDR3 DNA sequence: TGTGCCAGCAGAAAGGGAGGGACTGAAGCTTTCTTT. It is translated as CASRKGGTEAFF.

This clone has only one observation. V usage is TRBV4-1 and J usage is TRBJ2-2; 7 positions match TRBD1. CDR3 length: 16 amino acids. In germline, CDR1 is MGHRA, CDR2 YSYEKL. Trimming at V came to 0 bases and at J to 2 bases, leaving 3 bases not matched to a gene. CDR3 in DNA: TGCGCCAGCAGCCAAGAGACAGGGACCAACACCGGGGAGCTGTTTTTT. Translating it yields CASSQETGTNTGELFF.

Concerning this clone: The sample holds other DNA sequences that translate to the same CDR3. The J gene is TRBJ1-1, the V gene TRBV18, with D perhaps matching TRBD1 (5 bases). Germline CDR1 and CDR2: KGHSH and LQKENI. V was trimmed by 0 bases and J by 5 bases, leaving 10 bases between them. This CDR3 spans 14 amino acids. DNA for the CDR3: TGTGCCAGCTCACCACCGATAGGGGAAACTGAAGCTTTCTTT. Protein: CASSPPIGETEAFF.